The 22 T cell receptor beta chains presented below share a single source sample, sequenced in a study of shared clonotypes between healthy human individuals. Clones were sequenced by immunoSEQ multiplex PCR, and TCRdb holds only the in-frame ones, with some missing. The table lists about a million clones, around 74% of them singletons, with approximately 1.5% in the top ten. Sequencing used memory CD4+ T cells sorted from blood. The subset was: CD45RA-negative fraction. The receptor set was obtained from a man younger than 35 in good health.

The CDR3 here is CASSPMVVGYTF. DNA for the CDR3: TGTGCCAGCAGCCCCATGGTTGTCGGCTACACCTTC. The gene calls are TRBV7-9 and TRBJ1-2, with D unclear. The CDR3 contains 12 residues. The germline V gene has CDR1 SEHNR and CDR2 FQNEAQ (reference sequence). V was clipped by 5 bases and J by 8 bases, with 12 bases between them. The full variable domain, with the rest looked up from reference TRBV7-9 and TRBJ1-2, is DTGVSQNPRHKITKRGQNVTFRCDPISEHNRLYWYRQTLGQGPEFLTYFQNEAQLEKSRLLSDRFSAERPKGSFSTLEIQRTEQGDSAMYLCASSPMVVGYTFGSGTRLTVV.

This chain joins TRBV4-1 and TRBJ2-1; D not resolved. CDR3 length: 17 amino acids. The V gene lost 4 bases and the J gene lost 0 bases, with 16 bases spanning the gap. Germline-derived CDR1 and CDR2 are MGHRA and YSYEKL. The CDR3 spells CASSPEAWSSSYNEQFF. The CDR3 DNA follows: TGCGCCAGCAGCCCCGAAGCGTGGAGCAGCTCCTACAATGAGCAGTTCTTC.

The chain joins TRBV30 to TRBJ1-2, with a possible D match to TRBD1 (6 bases). Trimming pared 8 bases from V and 4 bases from J, leaving 20 bases between. The CDR3 length is 14 residues. Germline CDR1 reads GTSNPN; CDR2 reads SVGIG (reference sequence). Here the CDR3 reads CAQSGGLHLYGYTF. In DNA form, the CDR3 reads TGTGCCCAAAGCGGGGGGCTACACCTCTATGGCTACACCTTC.

The gene calls are TRBV6-1 and TRBJ2-1; possibly TRBD1 for D (5 bases). The CDR3 is made up of 14 amino acids. Germline V CDR1 and CDR2: MNHNS, SASEGT. Trimming stripped 4 bases from V and 8 bases from J, with 15 bases between. The CDR3 bases are TGTGCCAGCAGTGCGTTCAGGGCTGCCGATGAGCAGTTCTTC. Protein sequence: CASSAFRAADEQFF.

Concerning this clone itself: The sample contains more than one DNA sequence encoding this CDR3. The genes are TRBV5-1 and TRBJ2-3, with 15 bases matching TRBD2. Germline trimming cut 4 bases from V and 0 bases from J; bases unmatched to any gene: 6. CDR1 is SGHRS, CDR2 YFSETQ, per germline. CDR3 size: 18 residues. For the CDR3, the DNA is TGCGCCAGCAGCGAGGGGACTAGCGGGGGGACTAGCACAGATACGCAGTATTTT. Translating it yields CASSEGTSGGTSTDTQYF.

V gene TRBV6-5 combines with J gene TRBJ1-3; no clear D. The CDR3 length is 15 residues. Germline CDR1 reads MNHEY; CDR2 reads SVGAGI. Trimming shortened V by 6 bases and J by 0 bases, and 12 bases separated the two germline ends. The chain's CDR3 is CASRLTAFSGNTIYF. The CDR3 DNA sequence: TGTGCCAGCAGATTGACGGCCTTCTCTGGAAACACCATATATTTT.

Written as DNA, the CDR3 is TGTGCCAGCAGCCCGCGGACAGCCTCTGGAAACACCATATATTTT. Translating it yields CASSPRTASGNTIYF. The chain is built from TRBV11-2 and TRBJ1-3, with D possibly being TRBD1 (6 bases). V lost 5 bases to trimming and J lost 0 bases, with 11 bases between them. From germline, CDR1 is SGHAT and CDR2 FQNNGV. There are 15 residues in the CDR3. Filled out from reference TRBV11-2 and TRBJ1-3, the complete variable domain reads EAGVAQSPRYKIIEKRQSVAFWCNPISGHATLYWYQQILGQGPKLLIQFQNNGVVDDSQLPKDRFSAERLKGVDSTLKIQPAKLEDSAVYLCASSPRTASGNTIYFGEGSWLTVV.

V gene TRBV6-5 combines with J gene TRBJ1-1; D is uncertain. The length of the CDR3 is 14 residues. The ends were cut back, 5 bases at V and 1 base at J, with 11 bases in the middle. From germline, CDR1 is MNHEY and CDR2 SVGAGI. CDR3 loop: CASSLSNRNTEAFF. The CDR3 DNA is TGTGCCAGCAGTCTTTCTAACAGGAACACTGAAGCTTTCTTT.

This chain links TRBV4-1 with TRBJ2-5; 9 bases fit TRBD2. CDR3 length equals 20 residues. Germline-derived CDR1 and CDR2 are MGHRA and YSYEKL. With V trimmed by 4 bases and J by 2 bases, 20 bases remained unmatched. CDR3 DNA sequence: TGCGCCAGCAGCCCCCTCTTTGGTAATAGCGGGAGAGGTAGTCAAGAGACCCAGTACTTC. This sequence encodes CASSPLFGNSGRGSQETQYF.

The rearrangement links TRBV9 to TRBJ2-7; D ambiguous. Germline CDR1 is SGDLS and CDR2 is YYNGEE. The CDR3 length is 15 residues. Deletions cut 0 bases from V and 0 bases from J, with 10 bases between. Here the CDR3 reads CASSVGPGSSYEQYF. The DNA for the CDR3 is TGTGCCAGCAGCGTAGGTCCAGGTAGCTCCTACGAGCAGTACTTC.

The CDR3 region is CAAGLYGYTF. The CDR3 DNA sequence: TGTGCCGCTGGGTTGTATGGCTACACCTTC. The rearrangement uses TRBV19 and TRBJ1-2; D gene ambiguous. This CDR3 contains 10 residues. Per germline, CDR1 LNHDA and CDR2 SQIVND (reference sequence). V dropped 11 bases and J dropped 5 bases, with 9 bases sitting between them.

This clone was counted only a few times. J is TRBJ1-4 and V is TRBV6-6; no reliable D call. Deletions cut 4 bases from V and 5 bases from J, with 8 bases between. The CDR3 runs 13 residues. In germline, CDR1 is MNHNY, CDR2 SVGAGI (reference sequence). The CDR3 coding sequence is TGTGCCAGCAGTTTGGAGGGAAATGAAAAACTGTTTTTT. Protein sequence: CASSLEGNEKLFF.

Details on this clone: Other nucleotide sequences from this sample produce the same CDR3. J is TRBJ1-3 and V is TRBV5-4; no reliable D call. CDR3 length: 16 amino acids. The V end lost 1 base, the J end lost 2 bases, and 13 bases lay between the germline ends. Germline CDR1 and CDR2: SGHNT and YYREEE (reference sequence). The CDR3 protein is CASSLRLGLTGNTIYF. The DNA of the CDR3 is TGTGCCAGCAGCTTGCGTCTAGGGTTAACTGGAAACACCATATATTTT.

V usage is TRBV11-2 and J usage is TRBJ2-1; D is unclear. Between the trimmed V and J ends, which lost 6 bases and 1 base, there was a span of 13 bases. Germline V CDR1 and CDR2: SGHAT, FQNNGV. CDR3 length: 15 amino acids. The CDR3 DNA sequence: TGTGCCAGCAGTTTGAACAAGGGTTCCTACAATGAGCAGTTCTTC. It is translated as CASSLNKGSYNEQFF.

The chain links TRBV5-1 to TRBJ2-4; the match to TRBD1 covers 9 bases. This CDR3 region has 15 residues. V shed 0 bases and J 9 bases; nucleotides not matched to a gene: 7. Germline CDR1 SGHRS, CDR2 YFSETQ. The CDR3 here is CASSLGTGGGGIQYF. CDR3 nucleotides: TGCGCCAGCAGCTTGGGAACAGGGGGCGGCGGCATTCAGTACTTC.

This chain connects TRBV7-9 to TRBJ2-2; 10 bases map to TRBD1. CDR1 and CDR2 from the germline V gene are SEHNR and FQNEAQ (reference sequence). CDR3 length equals 15 residues. Trimming cost V 6 bases and J 4 bases; bases outside gene matches: 5. The CDR3 region has the DNA TGTGCCAGCAGGGGACAGGGGCCGAGCACCGGGGAGCTGTTTTTT. This encodes CASRGQGPSTGELFF.

V is TRBV7-2 and J is TRBJ1-5, with TRBD1 as a possible D gene (6 bases). Trimming pared 1 base from V and 5 bases from J, leaving 12 bases between. The CDR3 runs 15 residues. The germline V gene has CDR1 SGHTA and CDR2 FQGNSA. CDR3: CASSLGGHSDQPQHF. The CDR3 DNA reads TGTGCCAGCAGCTTAGGGGGGCACAGCGATCAGCCCCAGCATTTT.

The chain is built from TRBV7-6 and TRBJ2-7, with D perhaps matching TRBD1 (6 bases). This CDR3 region has 13 residues. Trimming pared 4 bases from V and 2 bases from J, leaving 9 bases between. CDR1 SGHVS and CDR2 FNYEAQ come from the germline V gene. The CDR3 DNA sequence: TGTGCCAGCAGCTGGGGACAAACCTACGAGCAGTACTTC. Translation gives CASSWGQTYEQYF.

The rearrangement joins TRBV9 to TRBJ2-5, with 8 bases aligning to TRBD2. The CDR3 covers 15 residues. The V gene end was trimmed by 4 bases and the J gene end by 0 bases; junction bases not matched to a gene: 5. The germline V gene has CDR1 SGDLS and CDR2 YYNGEE. The CDR3 nucleotides read TGTGCCAGCAGCATTAGCGGGAAGTACCAAGAGACCCAGTACTTC. It translates to CASSISGKYQETQYF. The whole variable domain, filled in from reference TRBV9 and TRBJ2-5, reads DSGVTQTPKHLITATGQRVTLRCSPRSGDLSVYWYQQSLDQGLQFLIQYYNGEERAKGNILERFSAQQFPDLHSELNLSSLELGDSALYFCASSISGKYQETQYFGPGTRLLVL.

This chain connects TRBV27 to TRBJ2-7, with D possibly matching TRBD1 (5 bases). V was trimmed by 6 bases and J by 3 bases, leaving 18 bases between them. Germline V gives CDR1 MNHEY, CDR2 SMNVEV (reference sequence). This CDR3 is built from 15 residues. The CDR3 is CASSPDRARNYEQYF. DNA for the CDR3: TGTGCCAGCAGCCCTGACAGAGCCCGGAACTACGAGCAGTACTTC.

The rearrangement uses TRBV5-4 and TRBJ2-7; no definite D call. This CDR3 comprises 13 residues. Looked up from germline, CDR1 is SGHNT and CDR2 is YYREEE (reference sequence). V lost 3 bases and J 4 bases, leaving 11 bases between the germline ends. CDR3: CASSSRGSYEQYF. The CDR3 bases are TGTGCCAGCAGCTCCCGCGGCAGTTACGAGCAGTACTTC. The whole variable domain, filled in from reference TRBV5-4 and TRBJ2-7, reads ETGVTQSPTHLIKTRGQQVTLRCSSQSGHNTVSWYQQALGQGPQFIFQYYREEENGRGNFPPRFSGLQFPNYSSELNVNALELDDSALYLCASSSRGSYEQYFGPGTRLTVT.

V is TRBV28 and J is TRBJ1-6; TRBD1 is a possible D gene (5 bases). Trimming took 5 bases from V and 0 from J, leaving 17 bases between them. The length of the CDR3 is 18 residues. Germline CDR1 is MDHEN and CDR2 is SYDVKM. The CDR3 region is CASSRGGLTSSYNSPLHF. The CDR3 DNA reads as TGTGCCAGCAGTAGGGGAGGCTTAACTAGCTCCTATAATTCACCCCTCCACTTT.